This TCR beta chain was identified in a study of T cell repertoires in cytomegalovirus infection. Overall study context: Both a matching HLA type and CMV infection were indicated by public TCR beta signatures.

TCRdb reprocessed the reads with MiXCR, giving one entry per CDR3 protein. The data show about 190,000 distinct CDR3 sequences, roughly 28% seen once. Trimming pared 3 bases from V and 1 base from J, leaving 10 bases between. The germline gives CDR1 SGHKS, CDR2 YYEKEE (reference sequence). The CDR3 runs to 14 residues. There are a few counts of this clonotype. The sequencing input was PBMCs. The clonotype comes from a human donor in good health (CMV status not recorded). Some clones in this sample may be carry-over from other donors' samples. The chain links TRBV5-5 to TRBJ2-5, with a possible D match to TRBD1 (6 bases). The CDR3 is CASSSMDSQETQYF. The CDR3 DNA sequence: TGTGCCAGCAGCTCGATGGACAGCCAAGAGACCCAGTACTTC.